This T cell receptor (beta chain) originates from a study of cytomegalovirus exposure and HLA in healthy donors. Study-wide context: The 120 validation repertoires and the approximately 700 first-cohort repertoires shared a platform, a later analysis reported.

Profiled with immunoSEQ multiplex PCR; TCRdb holds only in-frame clones, not every one. The repertoire holds 250,000 or so clones, with roughly 87% as singletons. The donors were in the 120-subject validation cohort; that cohort was separate from the roughly 700-subject first cohort. On this clone itself: Its matching antigen is unknown.

Study observations and caveats: A list of approximately 150 TCR beta chains associated with cytomegalovirus was given. First-cohort TCR clusters were later found to tend to co-occur in the 90 to 150 validation repertoires.

The clonotype was recovered from a man in his late teens or twenties in good health and CMV-seropositive. Specimen: PBMCs.

CDR3 nucleotides: TGTGCCAGCAGTACGGGGTCGGGCTACACCTTC. It codes for CASSTGSGYTF. The chain joins TRBV28 to TRBJ1-2, with D hard to call. This CDR3 has 11 residues. Trimming cost V 5 bases and J 8 bases, with 9 bases left between them. Germline CDR1 is MDHEN and CDR2 is SYDVKM.